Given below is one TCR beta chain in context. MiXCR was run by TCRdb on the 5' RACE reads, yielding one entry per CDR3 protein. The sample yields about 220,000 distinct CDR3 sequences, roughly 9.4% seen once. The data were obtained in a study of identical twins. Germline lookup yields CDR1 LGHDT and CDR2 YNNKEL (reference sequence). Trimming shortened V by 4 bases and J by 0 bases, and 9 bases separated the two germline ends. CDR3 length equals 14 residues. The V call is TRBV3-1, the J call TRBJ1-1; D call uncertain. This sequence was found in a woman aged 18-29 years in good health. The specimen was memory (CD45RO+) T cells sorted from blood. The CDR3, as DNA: TGTGCCAGCAGCCCCCAGGAGATGAACACTGAAGCTTTCTTT. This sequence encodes CASSPQEMNTEAFF.